These T cell receptor beta chains were read from a single sample in a study of response to subunit inactivated influenza vaccine. In TCRdb, the RT-PCR reads were re-called with MiXCR into one record per CDR3 protein. The data show 500,000 to 600,000 distinct CDR3 sequences, 10% to 15% seen once. Source: PBMCs from blood, taken on the day of vaccination. The origin of the receptors is a man aged 45-60 years who received an inactivated influenza vaccine. The CDR3 runs from the conserved cysteine through the conserved F or W.

v_call,j_call,cdr3_aa
TRBV24-1,TRBJ2-5,CATSDESKTGQETQYF
TRBV4-1,TRBJ1-2,CASSQVLLEDGYTF
TRBV10-3,TRBJ2-7,CAISIGTARGGEQYF
TRBV7-6,TRBJ2-6,CASSLFNAETVVSGANVLTF
TRBV9,TRBJ2-1,CASSPGLAGYYNEQFF
TRBV10-3,TRBJ2-1,CAISVGGTGLNNEQFF
TRBV5-1,TRBJ2-1,CASSSTSANGNEQFF
TRBV11-2,TRBJ2-1,CASSLVAGAGYNEQFF
TRBV6-2/TRBV6-3,TRBJ2-1,CASSYSVGPVAVPATYNEQFF
TRBV15,TRBJ2-1,CATSSPGNEQFF
TRBV4-3,TRBJ2-7,CASSQDLGPDNYEQYF
TRBV6-2/TRBV6-3,TRBJ1-1,CASRTRLNTEAFF
TRBV15,TRBJ2-7,CATSGELYEQYF
TRBV4-1,TRBJ2-3,CASSQDNPFYTQYF
TRBV9,TRBJ2-1,CASSSASPHEQFF
TRBV7-2,TRBJ1-4,CASSSLPATNEKLFF
TRBV3-1,TRBJ2-7,CASSQKDTVLYEQYF
TRBV12-3/TRBV12-4,TRBJ2-3,CASSFAGDTQYF
TRBV5-1,TRBJ2-5,CASSRGVQGRQETQYF
TRBV4-2,TRBJ1-2,CASSREGALGYTF
TRBV9,TRBJ1-5,CASSEGGRGDQPQHF
TRBV20-1,TRBJ2-3,CSAAAGGSDTQYF
TRBV5-1,TRBJ1-1,CASSFGTGAPEAFF